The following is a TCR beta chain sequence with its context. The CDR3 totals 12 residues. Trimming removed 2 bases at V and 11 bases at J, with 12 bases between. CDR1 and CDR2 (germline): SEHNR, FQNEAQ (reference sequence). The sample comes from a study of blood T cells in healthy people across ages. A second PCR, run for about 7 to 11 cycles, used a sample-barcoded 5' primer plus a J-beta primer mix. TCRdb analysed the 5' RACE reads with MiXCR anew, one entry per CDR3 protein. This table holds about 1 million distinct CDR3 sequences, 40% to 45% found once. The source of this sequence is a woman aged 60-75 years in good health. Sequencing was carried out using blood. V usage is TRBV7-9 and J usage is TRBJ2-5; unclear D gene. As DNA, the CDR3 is TGTGCCAGCAGCTTACGAGGAGACAAGCAGTACTTC. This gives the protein CASSLRGDKQYF.